One sample yielded the 5 T cell receptor beta chains listed below, sequenced in a study of CD4+ T cells in melanoma. Here immunoSEQ multiplex PCR was the method, and the copy in TCRdb shows in-frame clones only, minus some. In the table there are some 10,000 clones, 68% of which are singletons. The specimen sequenced was cells from a culture (not recorded whether cultured in vitro). Receptor source: a human donor with melanoma.

The V call is TRBV5-1, the J call TRBJ2-5, with D perhaps matching TRBD1 or TRBD2 (5 bases each). V gave up 4 bases and J gave up 5 bases, with 18 bases separating them. Germline V gene sequence: CDR1 SGHRS, CDR2 YFSETQ. This CDR3 region has 15 residues. DNA for the CDR3: TGCGCCAGCAGCGGAGGTCGGGGCTCTAGGGAGACCCAGTACTTC. This translates into CASSGGRGSRETQYF.

This chain joins TRBV4-1 and TRBJ2-5, with D uncertain. The CDR3 loop spans 12 amino acids. CDR1 is MGHRA and CDR2 is YSYEKL in the germline V gene. Trimming shortened V by 1 base and J by 7 bases, and 7 bases separated the two germline ends. This chain's CDR3 is CASSQVVGTQYF. The CDR3 nucleotides are TGCGCCAGCAGCCAAGTCGTGGGGACCCAGTACTTC.

The gene calls are TRBV15 and TRBJ2-1; perhaps D is TRBD1 or TRBD2 (6 bases each). Germline assignment: CDR1 LNHNV and CDR2 YYDKDF (reference sequence). The CDR3 runs 14 residues. Trimming took 0 bases from V and 9 from J, leaving 12 bases between them. CDR3 sequence reads: CATSRDLGGLEQFF. CDR3 coding DNA: TGTGCCACCAGCAGAGATCTGGGGGGCCTTGAGCAGTTCTTC.

This clone came up a few times. The chain employs TRBV27 and TRBJ2-2; maybe TRBD2 (5 bases). V lost 11 bases, J lost 1 base, and 11 bases lay in between. The CDR3 is 13 amino acids. Germline V gene lookup returns CDR1 MNHEY and CDR2 SMNVEV (reference sequence). The CDR3 DNA is TGTGCCTCGAGCGGAGGGAACACCGGGGAGCTGTTTTTT. Its translation is CASSGGNTGELFF.

This clone was counted between two and nine times. In DNA form, the CDR3 reads TGTGCCAGCAGCTTAGGTAGGAACACTGAAGCTTTCTTT. It is translated as CASSLGRNTEAFF. The chain recombines TRBV7-9 with TRBJ1-1, with D hard to call. This CDR3 is 13 amino acids long. V was trimmed by 1 base and J by 1 base, leaving 4 bases between them. Germline assignment: CDR1 SEHNR and CDR2 FQNEAQ (reference sequence).